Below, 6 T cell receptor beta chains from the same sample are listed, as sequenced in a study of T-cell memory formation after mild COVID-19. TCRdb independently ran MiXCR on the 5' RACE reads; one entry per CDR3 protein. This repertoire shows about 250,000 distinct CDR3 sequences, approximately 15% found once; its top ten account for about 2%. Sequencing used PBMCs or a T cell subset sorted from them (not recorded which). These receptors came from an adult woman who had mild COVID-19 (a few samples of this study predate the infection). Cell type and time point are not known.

For the CDR3, the DNA is TGTGCCAGTAGTATAGGAGGGGGAGCCCCCTACGAGCAGTACTTC. It yields the protein CASSIGGGAPYEQYF. This chain links TRBV19 with TRBJ2-7; D possibly corresponds to TRBD1 (6 bases). The CDR3 is made up of 15 amino acids. V lost 1 base to trimming and J lost 2 bases, with 12 bases between them. CDR1 is LNHDA, CDR2 SQIVND, per germline (reference sequence).

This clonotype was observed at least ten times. CDR3 bases: TGTGCCACCAGTGATCGGATTTATGGCTACACCTTC. Translated, it gives CATSDRIYGYTF. This chain uses TRBV24-1 with TRBJ1-2; D remains ambiguous. This CDR3 has 12 residues. The V gene's germline CDR1 is KGHDR and CDR2 SFDVKD. With 3 bases removed from V and 5 bases from J, the gap between germline ends came to 6 bases.

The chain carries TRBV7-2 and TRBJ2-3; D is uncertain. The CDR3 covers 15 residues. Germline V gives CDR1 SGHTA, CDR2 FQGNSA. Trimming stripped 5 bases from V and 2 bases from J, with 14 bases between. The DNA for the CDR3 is TGTGCCAGCAGCCCAGGTGGGGTTTACACAGATACGCAGTATTTT. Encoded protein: CASSPGGVYTDTQYF.

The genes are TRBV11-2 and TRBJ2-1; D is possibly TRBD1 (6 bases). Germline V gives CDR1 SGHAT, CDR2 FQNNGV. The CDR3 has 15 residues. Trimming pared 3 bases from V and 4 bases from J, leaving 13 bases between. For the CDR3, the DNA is TGTGCCAGCAGCTTTCGCGACCAGGGGTACAATGAGCAGTTCTTC. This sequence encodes CASSFRDQGYNEQFF. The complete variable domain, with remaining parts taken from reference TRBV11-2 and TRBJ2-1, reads EAGVAQSPRYKIIEKRQSVAFWCNPISGHATLYWYQQILGQGPKLLIQFQNNGVVDDSQLPKDRFSAERLKGVDSTLKIQPAKLEDSAVYLCASSFRDQGYNEQFFGPGTRLTVL.

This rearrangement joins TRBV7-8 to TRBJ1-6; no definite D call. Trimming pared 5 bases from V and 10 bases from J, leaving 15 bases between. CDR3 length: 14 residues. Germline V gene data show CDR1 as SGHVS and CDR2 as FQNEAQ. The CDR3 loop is CASSKTDEKSPLHF. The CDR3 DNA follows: TGTGCCAGCAGCAAGACGGACGAGAAGTCACCCCTCCACTTT.

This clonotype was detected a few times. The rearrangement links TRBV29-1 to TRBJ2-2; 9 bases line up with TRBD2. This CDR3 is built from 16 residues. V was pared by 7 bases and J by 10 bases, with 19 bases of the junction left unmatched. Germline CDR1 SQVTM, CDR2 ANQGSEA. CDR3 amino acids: CSATDYPAGGREELFF. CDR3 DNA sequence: TGCAGCGCCACCGACTACCCAGCGGGAGGACGCGAGGAGCTGTTTTTT.